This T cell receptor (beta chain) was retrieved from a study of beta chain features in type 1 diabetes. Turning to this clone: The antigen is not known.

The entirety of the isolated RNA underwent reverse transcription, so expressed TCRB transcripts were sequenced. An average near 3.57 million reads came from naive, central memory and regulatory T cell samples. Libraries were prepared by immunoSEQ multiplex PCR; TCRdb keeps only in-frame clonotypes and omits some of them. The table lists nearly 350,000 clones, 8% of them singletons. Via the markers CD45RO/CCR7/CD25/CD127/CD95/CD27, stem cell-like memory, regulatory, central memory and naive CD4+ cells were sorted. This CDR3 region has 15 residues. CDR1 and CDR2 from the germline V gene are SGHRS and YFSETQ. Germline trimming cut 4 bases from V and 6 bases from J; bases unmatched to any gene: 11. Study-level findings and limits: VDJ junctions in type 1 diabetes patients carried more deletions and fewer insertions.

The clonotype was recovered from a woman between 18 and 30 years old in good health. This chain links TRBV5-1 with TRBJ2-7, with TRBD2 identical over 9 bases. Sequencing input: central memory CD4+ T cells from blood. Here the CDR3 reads CASSEAAGGWGEQYF. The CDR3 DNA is TGCGCCAGCAGCGAAGCAGCGGGAGGATGGGGCGAGCAGTACTTC.